This T cell receptor (beta chain) was found in a study of yellow fever vaccine responses in identical twins. TCRdb reprocessed the RT-PCR reads via MiXCR and lists one record per CDR3 protein. The top ten hold roughly 22% of the sample, which has about 540 distinct CDR3 sequences, 70% to 85% seen once. The CDR3 totals 12 residues. Germline V gene lookup returns CDR1 SGHAT and CDR2 FQNNGV. V was pared by 5 bases and J by 3 bases, with 8 bases between. This sequence originates from a female donor who received the yellow fever vaccine. Source: T cells from blood (PBMCs), unsorted or a sorted subset (not recorded which), taken before or after yellow fever vaccination (not recorded which). The chain has TRBV11-2 and TRBJ2-7, with D uncertain. The CDR3 coding sequence is TGTGCCAGCAGCGCCCAGGTCTACGAGCAGTACTTC. Translating it yields CASSAQVYEQYF.